The rows below give T cell receptor beta chains drawn from one sample of a study of CD8 T cells in Susac syndrome. TCRdb re-analysed the immunoSEQ multiplex PCR reads in MiXCR, keeping a single row per CDR3 protein. The sample lists 190,000 or so distinct CDR3 sequences; over 90% were seen once. Input material: CD4+ T cells from PBMCs. These receptors came from a human donor with multiple sclerosis. Each CDR3 is given without its conserved first and last residue. Size tells how often a clone was seen (once, few, many) or the class of an expanded clone, and some rows leave it out.

clone_size,v_call,j_call,cdr3_aa
.,TRBV19,TRBJ1-6,ASRGQISSYNSPLH
.,TRBV5-1,TRBJ2-5,ASTGGPRNPPETQY
.,TRBV5-1,TRBJ1-1,ASSLSQGPNTEAF
.,TRBV7-9,TRBJ1-1,ASSSYRGRYTEAF
.,TRBV7-9,TRBJ2-7,ASSLYRTGLGEQY
.,TRBV27,TRBJ2-7,ASSASTGATYEQY
.,TRBV30,TRBJ2-6,AWSVGQGSPGANVLT
.,TRBV20-1,TRBJ2-7,SAIDTGTGRDEQY
.,TRBV20-1,TRBJ2-5,SASRPPLEVGETQY
.,TRBV7-2,TRBJ2-5,AGGTPNKETQY
.,TRBV7-8,TRBJ2-7,ASSLFPGLAGGKQY
.,TRBV4-1,TRBJ1-1,ASSQGDRGTEAF
.,TRBV30,TRBJ1-1,AWTPPLRVNTEAF
.,TRBV20-1,TRBJ1-1,SASPGLYTEAF
.,TRBV12-3/TRBV12-4,TRBJ1-2,ASSERAGYT
.,TRBV29-1,TRBJ2-7,SVQGIGEQY
.,TRBV4-2,TRBJ2-1,ASSRLAGVIINEQF
.,TRBV7-7,TRBJ2-3,ASSETGTDTQY
once,TRBV20-1,TRBJ1-4,SAPDIDEKLF
.,TRBV7-2,TRBJ1-1,ASSLSEKGWVNTEAF
.,TRBV2,TRBJ1-4,ASSLGQRNEKLF
once,TRBV5-1,TRBJ2-3,ASSSIGQGGDTQY
.,TRBV7-3,TRBJ2-7,ASSPGGVYEQY
.,TRBV14,TRBJ1-6,ASSQDLNRGGSPLH
.,TRBV20-1,TRBJ1-5,SARRGGQPQH
.,TRBV4-1,TRBJ2-4,ASSQDRGAFAKNIQY
.,TRBV12-3/TRBV12-4,TRBJ2-6,ASSFPGANVLT
.,TRBV5-1,TRBJ2-7,ASSLRFGRDYEQY
.,TRBV29-1,TRBJ1-2,SVGDKDGYT
.,TRBV5-1,TRBJ1-1,ASSSGQNMNTEAF
.,TRBV2,TRBJ1-1,ASSEYAVEAF
.,TRBV30,TRBJ2-2,AWRGWSAGELF
.,TRBV27,TRBJ2-1,ASRSWTGAYNEQF
.,TRBV4-2,TRBJ2-1,ASSQDRTGPYNEQF
.,TRBV24-1,TRBJ1-2,ATSDRQGSYGYT
.,TRBV20-1,TRBJ2-1,SARTPSSYNEQF
once,TRBV12-3/TRBV12-4,TRBJ2-2,ASSSRIKFTGELF
.,TRBV18,TRBJ2-5,ASSPETGGPETQY
once,TRBV5-6,TRBJ1-6,ASSLAGTGLH
.,TRBV29-1,TRBJ2-1,SVEDRVSSYNEQF
.,TRBV6-5,TRBJ2-3,ASSPRVVVDTQY
.,TRBV30,TRBJ1-2,AWSVHGNYGYT
.,TRBV20-1,TRBJ2-7,SARLDHEQY
.,TRBV30,TRBJ1-2,AALGGGRYYGYT
.,TRBV5-1,TRBJ2-5,ASSLVSLEETQY
few,TRBV28,TRBJ2-3,ASSSGQSDTQY